Reported below is one T cell receptor beta chain. V shed 5 bases and J shed 7 bases, with 8 bases lying between them. From germline, CDR1 is SGHVS and CDR2 FQNEAQ. The CDR3 contains 12 residues. The data stem from a study of blood T cell repertoires in COVID-19. Study summary: From the United States, Italy and Spain came samples of acute and convalescent COVID-19.

Data came from immunoSEQ multiplex PCR; TCRdb stores just in-frame clones and leaves some out. The data contain approximately 70,000 clones, roughly 85% of them singletons. The TCR originated in a woman in her forties or fifties with COVID-19, enrolled during active disease. Sequencing was carried out using peripheral blood. The chain combines TRBV7-8 with TRBJ2-2; D call uncertain. DNA for the CDR3: TGTGCCAGCAGCGCGGAGAGCGGGGAGCTGTTTTTT. Its protein is CASSAESGELFF. The whole variable domain, filled in from reference TRBV7-8 and TRBJ2-2, reads GAGVSQSPRYKVAKRGQDVALRCDPISGHVSLFWYQQALGQGPEFLTYFQNEAQLDKSGLPSDRFFAERPEGSVSTLKIQRTQQEDSAVYLCASSAESGELFFGEGSRLTVL.